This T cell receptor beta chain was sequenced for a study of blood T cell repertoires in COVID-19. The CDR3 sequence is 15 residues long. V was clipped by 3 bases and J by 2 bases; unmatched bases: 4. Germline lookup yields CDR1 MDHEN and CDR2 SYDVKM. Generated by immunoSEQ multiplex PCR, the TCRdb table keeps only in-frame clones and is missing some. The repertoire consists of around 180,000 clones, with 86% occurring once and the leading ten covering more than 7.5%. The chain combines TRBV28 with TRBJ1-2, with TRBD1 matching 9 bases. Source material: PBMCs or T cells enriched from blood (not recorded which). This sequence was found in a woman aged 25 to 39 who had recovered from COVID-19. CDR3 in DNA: TGTGCCAGCAGTTTTCCGGGACAGGGAAACTATGGCTACACCTTC. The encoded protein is CASSFPGQGNYGYTF.